The source of this T cell receptor (beta chain) is a study of blood T cell repertoires in COVID-19. Study in general: Nucleic acid was either cDNA or gDNA, and it came from T cells, B-cell-depleted T cells, or PBMCs.

In the study's own analysis: The assay estimated nucleated cells by amplifying reference gene primers. The protocol was immunoSEQ multiplex PCR, while the TCRdb copy is restricted to in-frame clones and leaves out a portion. That table furnishes V, J and clone size, whereas the DNA furnished D and trimming. The sample yields about 160,000 clones, roughly 80% seen once. The CDR3 loop spans 14 amino acids. Losses at the gene ends were 4 bases for V and 9 bases for J; bases not matched to a gene: 2. Germline CDR1 and CDR2: LGHDT and YNNKEL (reference sequence). Recruited during active infection, patients (from Seattle) were subsequently followed longitudinally.

The gene calls are TRBV3-1 (or the pseudogene TRBV3-2) and TRBJ2-1; 14 bases map to TRBD2. The sample was peripheral blood. This TCR came from a woman between 40 and 50 years old with COVID-19, enrolled during active disease. For the CDR3, the DNA is TGTGCCAGCAGCCTTGGACTAGCGGGGGGTGAGCAGTTCTTC. This codes for CASSLGLAGGEQFF.